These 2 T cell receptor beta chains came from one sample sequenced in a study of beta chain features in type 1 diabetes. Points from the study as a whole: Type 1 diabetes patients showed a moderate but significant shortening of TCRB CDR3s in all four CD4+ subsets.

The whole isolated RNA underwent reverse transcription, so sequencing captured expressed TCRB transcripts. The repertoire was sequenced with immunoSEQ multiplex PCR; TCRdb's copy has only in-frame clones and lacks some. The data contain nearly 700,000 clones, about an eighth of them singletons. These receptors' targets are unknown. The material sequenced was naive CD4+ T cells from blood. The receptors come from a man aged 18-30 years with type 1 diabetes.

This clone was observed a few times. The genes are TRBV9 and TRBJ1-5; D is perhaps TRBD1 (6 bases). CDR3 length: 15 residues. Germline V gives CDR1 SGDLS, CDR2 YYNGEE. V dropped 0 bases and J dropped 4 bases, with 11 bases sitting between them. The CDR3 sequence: CASSVGETGNQPQHF. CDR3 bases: TGTGCCAGCAGCGTAGGGGAGACAGGTAATCAGCCCCAGCATTTT.

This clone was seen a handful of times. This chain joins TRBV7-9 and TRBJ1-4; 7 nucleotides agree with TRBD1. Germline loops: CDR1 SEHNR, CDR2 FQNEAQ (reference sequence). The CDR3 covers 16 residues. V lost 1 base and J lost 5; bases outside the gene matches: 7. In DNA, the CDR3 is TGTGCCAGCAGCTTAGTTAGTGGGACAGCGAATGAAAAACTGTTTTTT. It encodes CASSLVSGTANEKLFF.